The 6 T cell receptor beta chains below all came from one sample that was sequenced in a study of PD-1 blockade in classical Hodgkin lymphoma (dated by TCRdb to about 2020). Explained via the paper, the time point label denotes: cycle 4 day 1 (C4D1), after five to seven weeks of nivolumab. Every trial patient had relapsed after autologous stem cell transplantation, and cohorts A, B and C differed in prior brentuximab vedotin exposure. A Miltenyi CD4+ T cell isolation kit was used for magnetic negative selection to purify CD4+ T cells from thawed PBMCs. To prepare the library, the immunoSEQ multiplex PCR assay was applied. Entries here come from immuneACCESS through TCRdb and include only in-frame sequences with V and J called. Some clones fail to appear in such tables; in the studies checked, an unresolved V gene covers under half of the shortfall, and the cause of the remainder is unknown. This sample holds around 16,000 clones; roughly 79% were observed only once. Of the sample, 1.5% to 2% is held by the ten largest clones.

Specimen: CD4+ T cells from blood, collected before the fourth cycle of nivolumab. These receptors all stem from a human donor with classical Hodgkin lymphoma.

V and J are TRBV7-8 and TRBJ2-2; possible D gene TRBD1, 5 bases. The germline CDR1 and CDR2 sequences are SGHVS and FQNEAQ. The CDR3 has 19 amino acids. Trimming cost V 0 bases and J 0 bases, with 17 bases left between them. CDR3 DNA: TGTGCCAGCAGCTTAGCGTCAGGGCACGTCACACCGAACACCGGGGAGCTGTTTTTT. This sequence encodes CASSLASGHVTPNTGELFF.

The rearrangement links TRBV27 to TRBJ1-5; 7 bases are shared with TRBD1. V was pared by 6 bases and J by 1 base, with 6 bases of the junction left unmatched. This CDR3 comprises 15 residues. Germline CDR1 and CDR2: MNHEY and SMNVEV (reference sequence). Here the CDR3 DNA reads TGTGCCAGCAGGACAGGGACGATCAGCAATCAGCCCCAGCATTTT. It encodes CASRTGTISNQPQHF.

The chain is built from TRBV4-2 and TRBJ2-7, with TRBD2 as a possible D gene (5 bases). Trimming took off 1 base at V and 6 bases at J, with 13 bases between the two ends. The CDR3 runs to 14 residues. The germline V gene encodes CDR1 LGHNA and CDR2 YNFKEQ. For the CDR3, the DNA is TGTGCCAGCAGCCAAGGGGTGGGAGTCGGCGAGCAGTACTTC. Translated: CASSQGVGVGEQYF.

A few counts support this clone. The chain employs TRBV6-5 and TRBJ2-7, with 11 bases identical to TRBD1. With 0 bases clipped from V and 2 bases from J, the junction kept 3 bases outside the gene matches. In germline, CDR1 is MNHEY, CDR2 SVGAGI. The CDR3 has 16 residues. DNA for the CDR3: TGTGCCAGCAGTTACTCAGGGACAGGGGGGACCTACGAGCAGTACTTC. Protein sequence: CASSYSGTGGTYEQYF.

The chain employs TRBV29-1 and TRBJ2-1; D not certain. Trimming removed 3 bases from V and 4 bases from J, with 4 bases in between. CDR1 is SQVTM, CDR2 ANQGSEA, per germline. CDR3 length: 11 residues. DNA of the CDR3: TGCAGCGTTGACAGTTACAATGAGCAGTTCTTC. This gives the protein CSVDSYNEQFF.

V gene TRBV6-1 combines with J gene TRBJ2-7; D not certain. Trimming removed 1 base at V and 3 bases at J, with 19 bases between. The V gene's germline CDR1 is MNHNS and CDR2 SASEGT. This CDR3 has 17 amino acids. As DNA, the CDR3 is TGTGCCAGCAGTGAAGTATCCGGCGCCTTTAGGGTCTACGAGCAGTACTTC. Protein sequence: CASSEVSGAFRVYEQYF.